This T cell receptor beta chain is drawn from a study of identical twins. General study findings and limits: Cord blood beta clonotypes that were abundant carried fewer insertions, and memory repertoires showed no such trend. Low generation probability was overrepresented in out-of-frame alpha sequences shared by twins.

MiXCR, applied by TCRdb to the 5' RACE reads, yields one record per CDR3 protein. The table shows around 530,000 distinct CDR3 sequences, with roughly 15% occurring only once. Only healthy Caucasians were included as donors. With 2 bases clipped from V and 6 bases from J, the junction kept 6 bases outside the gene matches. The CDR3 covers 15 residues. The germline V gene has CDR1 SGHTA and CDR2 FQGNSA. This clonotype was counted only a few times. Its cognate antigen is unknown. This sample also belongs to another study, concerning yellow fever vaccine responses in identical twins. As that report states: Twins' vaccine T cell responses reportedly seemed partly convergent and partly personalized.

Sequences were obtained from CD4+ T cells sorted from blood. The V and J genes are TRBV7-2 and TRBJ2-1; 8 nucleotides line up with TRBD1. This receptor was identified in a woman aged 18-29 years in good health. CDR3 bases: TGTGCCAGCAGCTTAAAAAGGGGACAGGTCAATGAGCAGTTCTTC. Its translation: CASSLKRGQVNEQFF.